The rows below give T cell receptor beta chains drawn from one sample of a study of blood T cells in healthy people across ages. TCRdb re-called the 5' RACE reads through MiXCR, storing one row per CDR3 protein. Counted here are about 1.1 million distinct CDR3 sequences, more than 30% occurring once; the ten biggest clones make up roughly 14%. The sample consisted of blood. These receptor sequences come from a man aged 18 to 29 in good health. The CDR3 runs from the conserved cysteine through the conserved F or W. D genes are given only for firm matches. Clone size is not always given. Where it is, it says once, few, many or a class for expanded clones.

TGTGCCAGCAGCTCCAGTAGGGGGGCTGAGGGAAATGAAAAACTGTTTTTT,CASSSSRGAEGNEKLFF,TRBV7-2,TRBJ1-4,NA,NA
TGCAGTGCTCACGGGGGGTTCTCTGGAAACACCATATATTTT,CSAHGGFSGNTIYF,TRBV20-1,TRBJ1-3,NA,NA
TGTGCCTGGAGGGCGGCGTTGAACACTGAAGCTTTCTTT,CAWRAALNTEAFF,TRBV30,TRBJ1-1,NA,NA
TGTGCCACCAGCAGAGGCAATACGCAGTATTTT,CATSRGNTQYF,TRBV15,TRBJ2-3,NA,NA
TGTGCTAGTGGCCAAGGTGTACTGCGTCAGCCCCAGCATTTT,CASGQGVLRQPQHF,TRBV12-5,TRBJ1-5,NA,NA
TGTGCCAGCAGCCGCCCCAGTCCTGTGTACAATGAGCAGTTCTTC,CASSRPSPVYNEQFF,TRBV3-1,TRBJ2-1,NA,NA
TGTGCCAGCAGTTACTCGAACAGGGATCCGCAGTACTTC,CASSYSNRDPQYF,TRBV6-2/TRBV6-3,TRBJ2-5,NA,many
TGCAGTGCTAGCCCCACTCAAGGGACCAACATTCAGTACTTC,CSASPTQGTNIQYF,TRBV20-1,TRBJ2-4,NA,NA
TGCAGTGCCTCGATACGAGACAGGGAAGTTCAGCCCCAGCATTTT,CSASIRDREVQPQHF,TRBV20-1,TRBJ1-5,TRBD1,few
TGTGCTACGAAGGGGGTAACCGGGGAGCTGTTTTTT,CATKGVTGELFF,TRBV28,TRBJ2-2,NA,NA
TGTGCCAGCAGCTCGACAGTTACTCCTAGCAATCAGCCCCAGCATTTT,CASSSTVTPSNQPQHF,TRBV5-5,TRBJ1-5,NA,few
TGTGCCAGCAGCCGACGCGGGACTAGCGACACAGATACGCAGTATTTT,CASSRRGTSDTDTQYF,TRBV7-2,TRBJ2-3,TRBD2,NA
TGTGCCAGCAGCTTCGGGGGGGCTATAGACGAGCAGTACTTC,CASSFGGAIDEQYF,TRBV7-2,TRBJ2-7,TRBD2,few
TGCGCCAGCAGCTTGGCCCCAGGGGGGATGAACACTGAAGCTTTCTTT,CASSLAPGGMNTEAFF,TRBV5-1,TRBJ1-1,TRBD1,NA
TGCGCCGGCAGCTTGGGGACAGTGGAGGCGCAGTATTTT,CAGSLGTVEAQYF,TRBV5-1,TRBJ2-3,TRBD1,NA
TGTGCCAGCAGTTCCCCGAGACGGACAAGGGATCAGCCCCAGCATTTT,CASSSPRRTRDQPQHF,TRBV28,TRBJ1-5,NA,few
TGTGCCAGGGGAAGTCAGGGAGGCGAGCAGTACTTC,CARGSQGGEQYF,TRBV2,TRBJ2-7,NA,few
TGTGCCAGCAGATACCTGGCGGGGGGGAACACCGGGGAGCTGTTTTTT,CASRYLAGGNTGELFF,TRBV12-3/TRBV12-4,TRBJ2-2,TRBD2,NA
TGTGCCAGTCGGGACAGGGGAATATATGGCTACACCTTC,CASRDRGIYGYTF,TRBV3-1,TRBJ1-2,TRBD1,NA
TGTGCCAGCAGTGAGGGCCCGGAGGTCTATGGCTACACCTTC,CASSEGPEVYGYTF,TRBV25-1,TRBJ1-2,NA,few
TGTGCCAGCAGCGCTAGCGGGGGGGCCTCGAATGAGCAGTACTTC,CASSASGGASNEQYF,TRBV9,TRBJ2-4,TRBD2,NA
TGTGCCAGCAGCGCCATTGGAGGCTACGACACAGATACGCAGTATTTT,CASSAIGGYDTDTQYF,TRBV9,TRBJ2-3,NA,NA
TGTGCCAGCAGCTACAGGGTCGCGAACACCGGGGAGCTGTTTTTT,CASSYRVANTGELFF,TRBV11-2,TRBJ2-2,NA,NA
TGCAGCCGATCGGAAGGCGCCTACAATGAGCAGTTCTTC,CSRSEGAYNEQFF,TRBV20-1,TRBJ2-1,NA,NA
TGTGCCAGCAGCTTAGCGGATTCAGAGAACACTGAAGCTTTCTTT,CASSLADSENTEAFF,TRBV7-8,TRBJ1-1,NA,NA
TGCAGTTGCGGGGTAATTAGGCTGGGAGAGACCCAGTACTTC,CSCGVIRLGETQYF,TRBV20-1,TRBJ2-5,NA,NA
TGTGCCACCAGCAGAAGGGCCCCGGGCCTTAATGAAAAACTGTTTTTT,CATSRRAPGLNEKLFF,TRBV15,TRBJ1-4,NA,NA
TGCAGTGCGCCAGACGGAGACCACTACAATGAGCAGTTCTTC,CSAPDGDHYNEQFF,TRBV20-1,TRBJ2-1,NA,NA
TGTGCCAGCAGCCAAGACTCGGGACTAGCGGGGGGGTGGAATGAGCAGTTCTTC,CASSQDSGLAGGWNEQFF,TRBV4-2,TRBJ2-1,TRBD2,NA
TGTGCCAGCAGTGACTCTCGAACTTCACCCCTCCACTTT,CASSDSRTSPLHF,TRBV6-5,TRBJ1-6,NA,NA
TGTGCCAGCAGAGTAAACGGCAGGGAGGCTAATGAGCAGTTCTTC,CASRVNGREANEQFF,TRBV3-1,TRBJ2-1,NA,NA
TGTGCCAGCAACCCGAAACGAGGGTCCAACACAGATACGCAGTATTTT,CASNPKRGSNTDTQYF,TRBV6-5,TRBJ2-3,NA,NA
TGTGCCAGCAGCTCGGGCCCCACTCGGGCAGGGGGTTCCTATGGCTACACCTTC,CASSSGPTRAGGSYGYTF,TRBV2,TRBJ1-2,TRBD1,few
TGTGCCAGCAGTTATGGCACCGCAAATTACGAGCAGTACTTC,CASSYGTANYEQYF,TRBV28,TRBJ2-7,NA,NA
TGTGTCAGCAACTTAGTAGGCGGCCAGGGTTCCTACGAGCAGTACTTC,CVSNLVGGQGSYEQYF,TRBV7-2,TRBJ2-7,NA,NA
TGCAGCGTTGAAGATCCACGTCGGGAGCCAGCGGGGGGTGGAGATACGCAGTATTTT,CSVEDPRREPAGGGDTQYF,TRBV29-1,TRBJ2-3,TRBD2,NA
TGCAGTGCTCAGAACACCGGGGAGCTGTTTTTT,CSAQNTGELFF,TRBV20-1,TRBJ2-2,NA,NA
TGTGCCAGCAGACGGGGACAGGGGAGTACTTACGAGCAGTACTTC,CASRRGQGSTYEQYF,TRBV6-6,TRBJ2-7,TRBD1,many
TGTGCCAGCAGTGAGGTGTGGGTAAGCTCCTACAATGAGCAGTTCTTC,CASSEVWVSSYNEQFF,TRBV6-1,TRBJ2-1,NA,few
TGTGCCAGCAGCTCGTCCGAACTCACAGATACGCAGTATTTT,CASSSSELTDTQYF,TRBV7-9,TRBJ2-3,NA,NA
TGCAGCGTTGACCCTCTAAGGGGTACTGGAGGCTACACCTTC,CSVDPLRGTGGYTF,TRBV29-1,TRBJ1-2,NA,NA
TGTGCCAGCAGCTTGGTTGACAACAACAACTATGGCTACACCTTC,CASSLVDNNNYGYTF,TRBV5-8,TRBJ1-2,NA,few
TGCGGCGTCTGTACAGGTGAAGGGGCATTGAACACTGAAGCTTTCTTT,CGVCTGEGALNTEAFF,TRBV29-1,TRBJ1-1,NA,NA
TGTGCCAGCAGCCCCATTCGGGCCTACAATGAGCAGTTCTTC,CASSPIRAYNEQFF,TRBV7-9,TRBJ2-1,NA,many
TGTGCCAGCAGCCCCGATCATCCGGGACAGGGAACCCCCTATAGCAATCAGCCCCAGCATTTT,CASSPDHPGQGTPYSNQPQHF,TRBV3-1,TRBJ1-5,TRBD1,NA
TGTGCTAGTGCCTGGGGGGGCCAGGGCAATTCCTGTGGCTACACCTTC,CASAWGGQGNSCGYTF,TRBV12-5,TRBJ1-2,NA,once
TGTGCCAGCAGTTCGCCGGGACTAGGGCCTCTGTACACAGATACGCAGTATTTT,CASSSPGLGPLYTDTQYF,TRBV27,TRBJ2-3,TRBD2,few
TGCGCCAGCAGCTTGAGGGCAGGCGACTCTGGAAACACCATATATTTT,CASSLRAGDSGNTIYF,TRBV5-1,TRBJ1-3,NA,few
TGTGCCAGCAGCTTTCAGGGGACCTACGAGCAGTACTTC,CASSFQGTYEQYF,TRBV7-2,TRBJ2-7,NA,NA
TGTGCCAGCAGTGAATACCGGGACAGAAACTATGGCTACACCTTC,CASSEYRDRNYGYTF,TRBV25-1,TRBJ1-2,TRBD1,NA
TGTGCCATCGGGGTAACAGGGGACACTGAAGCTTTCTTT,CAIGVTGDTEAFF,TRBV10-3,TRBJ1-1,TRBD1,NA
TGTGCCAGCAGCGTATTCGCTAGCGGGGGGCAGGGTGAGCAGTTCTTC,CASSVFASGGQGEQFF,TRBV9,TRBJ2-1,TRBD2,few
TGTGCCAGCAGCGTAGCTAGAGGGTTCGATACGCAGTATTTT,CASSVARGFDTQYF,TRBV9,TRBJ2-3,NA,few
TGTGCCAGCAGTTTAGGGGTCAGGACCGAAGAAAAACTGTTTTTT,CASSLGVRTEEKLFF,TRBV12-3/TRBV12-4,TRBJ1-4,NA,few
TGCAGCGTTGCCCTGACCGAGTACGAGCAGTACTTC,CSVALTEYEQYF,TRBV29-1,TRBJ2-7,NA,many
TGTGCCAGCAGCGTCTCAGGGGCCGGCTCCTACAATGAGCAGTTCTTC,CASSVSGAGSYNEQFF,TRBV9,TRBJ2-1,NA,few
TGCAGTGCTAGAGATTGGGCAGTGGATGGCTACACCTTC,CSARDWAVDGYTF,TRBV20-1,TRBJ1-2,NA,NA
TGTGCCAGCAGCGAAGCGGGGGGGCTGTACAATGAGCAGTTCTTC,CASSEAGGLYNEQFF,TRBV9,TRBJ2-1,TRBD2,few